The 19 T cell receptor beta chains presented below share a single source sample, sequenced in a study of shared clonotypes between healthy human individuals. Here immunoSEQ multiplex PCR was the method, and the copy in TCRdb shows in-frame clones only, minus some. The sample consists of around 1.9 million clones, 93% of them appearing once. CD8 cells classed as naive were CD45RO-negative and positively selected for CCR7, excluding terminally differentiated effector memory CD45RA+ cells. The sequencing sample was made of naive CD8+ T cells from PBMCs. The receptors derive from a man aged 18 to 35 in good health. Some clones in this sample may be carry-over from other donors' samples.

V gene TRBV27 combines with J gene TRBJ2-7; perhaps D is TRBD1 or TRBD2 (6 bases each). CDR1 and CDR2 (germline): MNHEY, SMNVEV (reference sequence). Trimming cost V 4 bases and J 6 bases, with 13 bases left between them. The CDR3 loop spans 13 amino acids. The CDR3 sequence: CASSYTGTGEQYF. The CDR3 DNA sequence: TGTGCCAGCAGTTACACAGGGACTGGCGAGCAGTACTTC.

The rearrangement uses TRBV15 and TRBJ2-7; D perhaps matches TRBD1 (5 bases). Germline V gives CDR1 LNHNV, CDR2 YYDKDF (reference sequence). V was pared by 7 bases and J by 3 bases, with 16 bases between. The CDR3 loop spans 14 amino acids. In DNA, the CDR3 is TGTGCCACCACCCCGACAGTTCTTAGCTACGAGCAGTACTTC. Translated: CATTPTVLSYEQYF. Using reference TRBV15 and TRBJ2-7 for the parts outside the CDR3, the full variable domain is DAMVIQNPRYQVTQFGKPVTLSCSQTLNHNVMYWYQQKSSQAPKLLFHYYDKDFNNEADTPDNFQSRRPNTSFCFLDIRSPGLGDTAMYLCATTPTVLSYEQYFGPGTRLTVT.

The chain has TRBV2 and TRBJ1-2, with D possibly TRBD1 on 5 matching bases. This CDR3 has 15 residues. Germline V gene data show CDR1 as SNHLY and CDR2 as FYNNEI. The V and J ends lost 8 bases and 1 base respectively, with 17 bases between them. CDR3: CASRKGAGLNYGYTF. The CDR3 coding sequence is TGTGCCAGCCGAAAAGGGGCTGGACTTAACTATGGCTACACCTTC.

The rearrangement links TRBV4-3 to TRBJ1-2; 7 bases are shared with TRBD1. The V gene's germline CDR1 is LGHNA and CDR2 YSLEER. The junction had 10 bases not matched to a gene; V was cut back by 4 bases and J by 8 bases. This CDR3 contains 14 residues. CDR3 DNA: TGCGCCAGCAGCCCCCTCGGCAGGGGGAGCGGCTACACCTTC. This encodes CASSPLGRGSGYTF.

A single count supports this clone. CDR3 DNA sequence: TGTGCCAGCAGCGTAGCTCTTCAGGACAGTGTCCACGAGCAGTACTTC. Translated: CASSVALQDSVHEQYF. The V and J genes are TRBV9 and TRBJ2-7; D may be TRBD1 (6 bases). Deletions cut 0 bases from V and 5 bases from J, with 18 bases between. The length of the CDR3 is 16 residues. Germline values: CDR1 SGDLS, CDR2 YYNGEE. Looking up the rest from reference TRBV9 and TRBJ2-7 gives the full variable domain: DSGVTQTPKHLITATGQRVTLRCSPRSGDLSVYWYQQSLDQGLQFLIQYYNGEERAKGNILERFSAQQFPDLHSELNLSSLELGDSALYFCASSVALQDSVHEQYFGPGTRLTVT.

V is TRBV10-2 and J is TRBJ2-2; 7 nucleotides align to TRBD1. Per germline, CDR1 WSHSY and CDR2 SAAADI. This CDR3 spans 15 amino acids. Trimming took 2 bases from V and 0 from J; bases not matched to a gene: 0. CDR3 region: CASSEGTANTGELFF. The DNA for the CDR3 is TGCGCCAGCAGTGAGGGGACAGCGAACACCGGGGAGCTGTTTTTT.

A single count supports this clone. This rearrangement joins TRBV7-9 to TRBJ1-4; no reliable D call. The CDR3 covers 13 residues. Germline V lookup: CDR1 SEHNR, CDR2 FQNEAQ (reference sequence). Trimming shortened V by 6 bases and J by 8 bases, and 13 bases separated the two germline ends. The CDR3 spells CASSSAISEKLFF. The DNA for the CDR3 is TGTGCCAGCAGTTCTGCGATATCGGAAAAACTGTTTTTT.

The chain joins TRBV29-1 to TRBJ2-3, with 8 positions matching TRBD1. Germline CDR1 reads SQVTM; CDR2 reads ANQGSEA. The CDR3 length is 16 residues. V lost 0 bases, J lost 1 base, and 6 bases stayed unmatched. The CDR3 DNA reads as TGCAGCGTTGAAGATTACGGACAGGGAGGCACAGATACGCAGTATTTT. Translating gives CSVEDYGQGGTDTQYF.

This chain connects TRBV29-1 to TRBJ2-7; tentative D call: TRBD2 (7 bases). The CDR3 consists of 13 residues. With 1 base removed from V and 2 bases from J, the gap between germline ends came to 9 bases. The germline gives CDR1 SQVTM, CDR2 ANQGSEA. The CDR3 loop reads CSVEGGGPYEQYF. The CDR3 DNA reads TGCAGCGTTGAAGGCGGGGGCCCCTACGAGCAGTACTTC.

About this clone itself: Just one base apart from a much larger clone, this may be a read error. Different DNA sequences within this sample yield the same CDR3. The chain has TRBV2 and TRBJ2-7; D gene uncertain. V was shortened by 3 bases and J by 0 bases, with 0 bases between the two germline ends. The CDR3 loop spans 11 amino acids. In germline, CDR1 is SNHLY, CDR2 FYNNEI. The DNA for the CDR3 is TGTGCCAGCAGTGACTCCTACGAGCAGTACTTC. This sequence encodes CASSDSYEQYF.

The gene calls are TRBV11-2 and TRBJ2-7, with D unresolved. The CDR3 consists of 12 residues. The germline V and J ends were trimmed by 1 base and 6 bases, with 7 bases remaining between them. Germline lookup yields CDR1 SGHAT and CDR2 FQNNGV. The chain's CDR3 is CASSLVAAEQYF. The CDR3 bases are TGTGCCAGCAGCTTAGTGGCAGCCGAGCAGTACTTC.

In regard to this clone: This sample also contains other DNA sequences that code for the same CDR3. CDR3 DNA sequence: TGTGCCAGCAGCTTAGGGTCCGGGTACGAGCAGTACTTC. Its translation: CASSLGSGYEQYF. J is TRBJ2-7 and V is TRBV11-2; D is uncertain. V was pared by 1 base and J by 4 bases, with 8 bases between. The CDR3 has 13 amino acids. The germline gives CDR1 SGHAT, CDR2 FQNNGV.

The V gene is TRBV27, the J gene TRBJ2-2, with D perhaps given as TRBD1 or TRBD2 (5 bases each). This CDR3 contains 14 residues. Germline CDR1 MNHEY, CDR2 SMNVEV (reference sequence). V gave up 9 bases and J gave up 1 base, with 12 bases separating them. CDR3 nucleotides: TGTGCCAGTGAGTCGGGACGGAACACCGGGGAGCTGTTTTTT. It translates to CASESGRNTGELFF.

The genes are TRBV7-2 and TRBJ2-3, with TRBD2 identical over 7 bases. J gave up 1 base and V 2 bases, and 12 bases lay outside the gene matches. This CDR3 has 18 amino acids. From germline, CDR1 is SGHTA and CDR2 FQGNSA. CDR3 nucleotides: TGTGCCAGCAGCTTAAGTAGGGCGGGAGATTCGGGCACAGATACGCAGTATTTT. This codes for CASSLSRAGDSGTDTQYF.

The chain uses TRBV28 and TRBJ2-7; D uncertain. Germline lookup yields CDR1 MDHEN and CDR2 SYDVKM. The CDR3 covers 12 residues. V was cut by 8 bases and J by 4 bases, with 12 bases left in between. The CDR3 bases are TGTGCCAGCTCCCATAGTAGGTACGAGCAGTACTTC. This sequence encodes CASSHSRYEQYF.

The chain joins TRBV28 to TRBJ1-2; tentatively, D is TRBD1 (5 bases). V lost 2 bases and J lost 4, with 14 bases in between. CDR3 size: 15 residues. Per the germline V gene, CDR1 is MDHEN and CDR2 is SYDVKM. The CDR3 DNA reads TGTGCCAGCAGTTTAGCAGCAGGGCCCTCCTATGGCTACACCTTC. This encodes CASSLAAGPSYGYTF.

On this clone: Distinct nucleotide sequences in the sample also encode this CDR3. The chain combines TRBV28 with TRBJ1-1, with D maybe TRBD1 (5 bases). Germline V CDR1 and CDR2: MDHEN, SYDVKM. V was clipped by 2 bases and J by 1 base, with 8 bases between them. The CDR3 is 14 residues long. Here the CDR3 DNA reads TGTGCCAGCAGTTTAGCCGGGGGGAACACTGAAGCTTTCTTT. Encoded protein: CASSLAGGNTEAFF.

This chain links TRBV28 with TRBJ2-3, with 9 bases matching TRBD2. The V and J ends lost 6 bases and 3 bases, in that order; junction bases with no gene match: 10. This CDR3 region has 16 residues. CDR1 is MDHEN, CDR2 SYDVKM, per germline. The CDR3 loop reads CASRTLAGVVTDTQYF. The CDR3 DNA reads TGTGCCAGCAGGACCTTAGCGGGAGTCGTTACAGATACGCAGTATTTT.

The genes are TRBV27 and TRBJ1-2; perhaps TRBD1 as D (5 bases). The CDR3 runs 14 residues. The V end lost 2 bases, the J end lost 8 bases, and 15 bases lay between the germline ends. The germline gives CDR1 MNHEY, CDR2 SMNVEV (reference sequence). The CDR3 here is CASSLTIRAGGYTF. CDR3 nucleotide sequence: TGTGCCAGCAGTTTAACTATCAGGGCAGGAGGCTACACCTTC.